What follows describes a single T cell receptor beta chain. A far bigger clonotype differs at one base, so this is likely a read error. The same CDR3 is also encoded by other DNA sequences in this sample. This entry is derived from a study of shared clonotypes between healthy human individuals. This CDR3 spans 14 amino acids. CDR1 is SNHLY, CDR2 FYNNEI, per germline. Around 30,000 T cell genomes, or 300 to 350 ng DNA, went into unsorted PBMC replicate PCRs. The table came from immunoSEQ multiplex PCR; TCRdb's copy has only in-frame clones and leaves some out. This sample has around 530,000 clones, with roughly four fifths found just once.

This receptor was identified in a middle-aged woman in good health. Some clones in this sample may be carry-over from other donors' samples. The sequencing sample was made of PBMCs. The rearrangement links TRBV2 to TRBJ1-1; D is uncertain. For the CDR3, the DNA is TGTGCCAGCAGTGAGATACGGGTGAACACTGAGGCTTTCTTT. It codes for CASSEIRVNTEAFF.